This T cell receptor (beta chain) is drawn from a study of response to subunit inactivated influenza vaccine. The sample holds a few counts of this clonotype. Antigen unknown. Whole-study results and caveats: T cells newly recruited by each seasonal influenza vaccination are few, the authors suggested.

TCRdb re-derived calls from the RT-PCR reads in MiXCR, one entry per CDR3 protein. The table lists 550,000 to 650,000 distinct CDR3 sequences, 10% to 15% of them singletons. The specimen comprised PBMCs from blood, sampled on the day of vaccination. The sequence was obtained from a man over 45 who received an inactivated influenza vaccine.

This CDR3 reads CSAVLGLADSLRSYNEQFF. The CDR3 DNA follows: TGCAGTGCAGTGCTGGGACTAGCGGACTCCCTGCGCTCCTACAATGAGCAGTTCTTC. The chain joins TRBV20-1 to TRBJ2-1, with 11 bases that match TRBD2. CDR1 and CDR2 (germline): DFQATT, SNEGSKA (reference sequence). V was clipped by 6 bases and J by 0 bases; unmatched bases: 16. The CDR3 covers 19 residues.